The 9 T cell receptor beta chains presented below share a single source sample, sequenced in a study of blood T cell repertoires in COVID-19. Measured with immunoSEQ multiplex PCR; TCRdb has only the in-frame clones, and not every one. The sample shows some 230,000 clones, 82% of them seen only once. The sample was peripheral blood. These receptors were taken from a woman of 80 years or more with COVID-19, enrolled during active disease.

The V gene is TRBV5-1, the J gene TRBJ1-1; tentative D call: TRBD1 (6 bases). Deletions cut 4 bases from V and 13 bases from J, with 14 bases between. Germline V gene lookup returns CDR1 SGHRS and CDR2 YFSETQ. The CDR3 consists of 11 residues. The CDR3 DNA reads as TGCGCCAGCAGCGAGACAGGACACGTTTTCTTT. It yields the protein CASSETGHVFF.

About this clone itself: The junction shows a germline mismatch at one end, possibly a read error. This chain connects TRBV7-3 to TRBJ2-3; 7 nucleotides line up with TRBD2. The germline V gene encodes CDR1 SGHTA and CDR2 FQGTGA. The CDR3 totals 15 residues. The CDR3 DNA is TGTGCCAGCAGCCTAACTAGCGTCGGCACAGATACGCAGTATTTT. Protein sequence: CASSLTSVGTDTQYF.

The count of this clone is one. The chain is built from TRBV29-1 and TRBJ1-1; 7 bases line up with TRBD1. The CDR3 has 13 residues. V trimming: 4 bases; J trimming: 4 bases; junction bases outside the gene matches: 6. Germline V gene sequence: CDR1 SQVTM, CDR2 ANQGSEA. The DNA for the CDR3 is TGCAGCGTTGGAGAGGGGGCGTTCACTGAAGCTTTCTTT. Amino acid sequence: CSVGEGAFTEAFF.

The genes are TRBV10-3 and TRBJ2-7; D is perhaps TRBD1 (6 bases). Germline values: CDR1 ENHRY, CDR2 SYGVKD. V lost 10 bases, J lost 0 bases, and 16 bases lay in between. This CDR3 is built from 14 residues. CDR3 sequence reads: CATRTVESSYEQYF. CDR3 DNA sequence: TGTGCCACCCGGACAGTCGAGAGCTCCTACGAGCAGTACTTC.

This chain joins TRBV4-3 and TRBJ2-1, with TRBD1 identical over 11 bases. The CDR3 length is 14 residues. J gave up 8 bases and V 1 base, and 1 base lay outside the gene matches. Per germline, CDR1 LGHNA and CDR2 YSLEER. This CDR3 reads CASSQGTGGDEQFF. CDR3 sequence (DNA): TGCGCCAGCAGCCAAGGGACAGGGGGCGATGAGCAGTTCTTC.

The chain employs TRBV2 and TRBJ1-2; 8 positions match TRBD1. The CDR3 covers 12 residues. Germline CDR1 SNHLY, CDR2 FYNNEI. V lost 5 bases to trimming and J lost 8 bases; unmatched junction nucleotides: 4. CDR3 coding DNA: TGTGCCAGCAGTCCCGACAGGGGAGGCTACACCTTC. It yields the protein CASSPDRGGYTF.

The chain's CDR3 is CASSYFDRNTGELFF. Written as DNA, the CDR3 is TGTGCCAGCAGCTATTTTGACAGGAACACCGGGGAGCTGTTTTTT. The chain uses TRBV5-6 and TRBJ2-2; maybe TRBD1 (5 bases). Per the germline V gene, CDR1 is SGHDT and CDR2 is YYEEEE. V lost 3 bases to trimming and J lost 1 base, with 10 bases between them. This CDR3 has 15 amino acids.

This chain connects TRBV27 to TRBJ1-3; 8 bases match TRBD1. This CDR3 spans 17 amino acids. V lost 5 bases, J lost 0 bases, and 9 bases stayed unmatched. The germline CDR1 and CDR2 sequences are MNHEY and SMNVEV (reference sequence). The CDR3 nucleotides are TGTGCCAGCAGTCCGACCGGACAGGGAATCTCTGGAAACACCATATATTTT. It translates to CASSPTGQGISGNTIYF.

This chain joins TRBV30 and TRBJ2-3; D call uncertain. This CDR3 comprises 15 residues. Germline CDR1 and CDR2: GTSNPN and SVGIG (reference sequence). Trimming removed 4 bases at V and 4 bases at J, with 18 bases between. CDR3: CAWTNPSRLPDTQYF. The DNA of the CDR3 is TGTGCCTGGACGAATCCCTCTAGACTGCCAGATACGCAGTATTTT.